The next 5 T cell receptor beta chains were all read from a single sample in a study of cytotoxic CD8 clonotypes in ibrutinib-treated CLL. The repertoire was sequenced with immunoSEQ multiplex PCR; TCRdb's copy has only in-frame clones and lacks some. The sample carries about 310,000 clones, about 80% recorded once. This specimen was PBMCs, taken before ibrutinib treatment. These receptors all come from a human donor with chronic lymphocytic leukemia.

V and J are TRBV9 and TRBJ2-5; maybe TRBD2 (5 bases). Germline CDR1 and CDR2: SGDLS and YYNGEE. The length of the CDR3 is 13 residues. Trimming cost V 9 bases and J 4 bases, with 16 bases left between them. In DNA, the CDR3 is TGTGCCACCGGCGACGGGATCTCAGAGACCCAGTACTTC. It codes for CATGDGISETQYF.

The chain carries TRBV5-4 and TRBJ1-5, with unresolved D. The CDR3 totals 13 residues. Germline CDR1 and CDR2: SGHNT and YYREEE (reference sequence). Trimming shortened V by 10 bases and J by 4 bases, and 15 bases separated the two germline ends. CDR3 sequence: CAGVRRGNQPQHF. The CDR3 DNA reads TGTGCCGGGGTTCGACGAGGAAATCAGCCCCAGCATTTT.

The chain combines TRBV6-5 with TRBJ2-2; 7 bases line up with TRBD2. The CDR3 covers 14 residues. Looked up from germline, CDR1 is MNHEY and CDR2 is SVGAGI. J lost 7 bases, V lost 6 bases, and 8 bases had no gene match. The CDR3 DNA follows: TGTGCCAGCAGGCCATCTCGGGGGGTCGGGGAGCTGTTTTTT. It codes for CASRPSRGVGELFF.

The chain combines TRBV15 with TRBJ2-2; 8 bases are shared with TRBD2. Unmatched junction bases numbered 4, after V lost 0 bases and J lost 4 bases. The germline V gene encodes CDR1 LNHNV and CDR2 YYDKDF (reference sequence). The length of the CDR3 is 16 residues. CDR3: CATSRDGTRITGELFF. The CDR3, as DNA: TGTGCCACCAGCAGAGACGGGACTAGAATCACCGGGGAGCTGTTTTTT.

The chain links TRBV7-6 to TRBJ1-3, with D unclear. This CDR3 is built from 13 residues. Looked up from germline, CDR1 is SGHVS and CDR2 is FNYEAQ. The V end was cut by 3 bases, the J end by 0 bases, with 3 bases between. This CDR3 reads CASSFTSGNTIYF. In nucleotides, the CDR3 is TGTGCCAGCAGCTTTACCTCTGGAAACACCATATATTTT.